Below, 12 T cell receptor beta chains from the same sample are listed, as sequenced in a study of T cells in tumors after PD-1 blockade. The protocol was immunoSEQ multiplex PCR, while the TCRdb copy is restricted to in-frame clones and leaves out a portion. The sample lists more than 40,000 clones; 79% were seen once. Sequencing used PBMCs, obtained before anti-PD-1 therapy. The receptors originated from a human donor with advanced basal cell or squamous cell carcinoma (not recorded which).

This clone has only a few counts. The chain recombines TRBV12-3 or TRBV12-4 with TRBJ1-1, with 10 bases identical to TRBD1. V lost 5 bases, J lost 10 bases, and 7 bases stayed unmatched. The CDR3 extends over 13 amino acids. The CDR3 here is CASSVGQGLRAFF. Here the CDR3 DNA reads TGTGCCAGCAGTGTGGGACAGGGGTTGAGAGCTTTCTTT.

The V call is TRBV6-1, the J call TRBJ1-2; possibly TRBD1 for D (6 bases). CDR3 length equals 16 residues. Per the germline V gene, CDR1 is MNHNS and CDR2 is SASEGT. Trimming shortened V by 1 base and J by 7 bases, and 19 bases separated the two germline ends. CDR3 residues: CASSEVVRGSYGGYTF. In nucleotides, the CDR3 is TGTGCCAGCAGTGAAGTCGTGAGGGGGTCGTATGGTGGCTACACCTTC.

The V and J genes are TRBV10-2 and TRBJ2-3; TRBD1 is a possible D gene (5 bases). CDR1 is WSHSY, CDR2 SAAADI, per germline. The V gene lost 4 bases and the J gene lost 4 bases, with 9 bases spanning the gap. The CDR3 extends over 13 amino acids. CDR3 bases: TGCGCCAGCAGTGTGCTGGGGCCAGATACGCAGTATTTT. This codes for CASSVLGPDTQYF.

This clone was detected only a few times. DNA for the CDR3: TGCGCCAGCAGCTTCTCCATGACCGGGACAGGCTCTGGAAACACCATATATTTT. It specifies CASSFSMTGTGSGNTIYF. This chain joins TRBV5-1 and TRBJ1-3; 8 nucleotides match TRBD1. The CDR3 is made up of 18 amino acids. V dropped 2 bases and J dropped 0; count of bases not matched to a gene: 10. Germline CDR1 SGHRS, CDR2 YFSETQ.

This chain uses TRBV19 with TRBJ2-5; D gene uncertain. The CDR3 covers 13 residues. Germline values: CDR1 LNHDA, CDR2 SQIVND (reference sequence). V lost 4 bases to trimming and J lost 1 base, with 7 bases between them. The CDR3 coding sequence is TGTGCCAGTAGTAAGGTGATCCAAGAGACCCAGTACTTC. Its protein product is CASSKVIQETQYF.

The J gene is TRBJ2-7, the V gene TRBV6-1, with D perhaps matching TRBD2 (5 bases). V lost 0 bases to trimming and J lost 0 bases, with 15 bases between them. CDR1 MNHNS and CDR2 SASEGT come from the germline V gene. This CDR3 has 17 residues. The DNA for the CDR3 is TGTGCCAGCAGTGAAGCAGGTCTAGCCTTGAGCTCCTACGAGCAGTACTTC. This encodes CASSEAGLALSSYEQYF.

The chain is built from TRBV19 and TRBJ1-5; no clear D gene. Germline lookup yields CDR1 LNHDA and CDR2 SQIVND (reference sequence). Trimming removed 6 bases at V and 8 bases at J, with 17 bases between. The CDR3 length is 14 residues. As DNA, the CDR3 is TGTGCCAGTAGCCGAGGAGCGGTCGAGGAGCCCCAGCATTTT. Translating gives CASSRGAVEEPQHF.

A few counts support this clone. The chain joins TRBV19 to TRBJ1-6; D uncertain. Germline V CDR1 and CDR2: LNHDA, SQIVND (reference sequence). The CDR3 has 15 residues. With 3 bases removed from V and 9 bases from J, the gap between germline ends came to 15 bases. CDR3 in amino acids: CASSIAGSFGSPLHF. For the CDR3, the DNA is TGTGCCAGTAGTATCGCTGGGTCATTTGGTTCACCCCTCCACTTT.

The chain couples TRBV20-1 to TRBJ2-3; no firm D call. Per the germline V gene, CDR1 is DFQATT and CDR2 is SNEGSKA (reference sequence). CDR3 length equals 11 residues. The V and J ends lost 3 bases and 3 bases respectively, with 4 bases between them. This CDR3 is CSASLTDTQYF. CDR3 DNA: TGCAGTGCTAGTCTAACAGATACGCAGTATTTT.

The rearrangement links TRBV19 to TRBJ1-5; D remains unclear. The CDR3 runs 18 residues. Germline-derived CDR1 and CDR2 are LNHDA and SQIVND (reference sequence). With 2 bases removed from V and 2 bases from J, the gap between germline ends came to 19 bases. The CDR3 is CASSILAFTLGGNQPQHF. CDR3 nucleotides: TGTGCCAGTAGTATACTGGCCTTTACTCTGGGTGGCAATCAGCCCCAGCATTTT.

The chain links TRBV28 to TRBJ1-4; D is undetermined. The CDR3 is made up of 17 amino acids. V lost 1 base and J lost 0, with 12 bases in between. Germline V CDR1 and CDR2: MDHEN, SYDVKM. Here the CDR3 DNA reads TGTGCCAGCAGTTTATTCTCCGTCGTTGCAACTAATGAAAAACTGTTTTTT. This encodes CASSLFSVVATNEKLFF.

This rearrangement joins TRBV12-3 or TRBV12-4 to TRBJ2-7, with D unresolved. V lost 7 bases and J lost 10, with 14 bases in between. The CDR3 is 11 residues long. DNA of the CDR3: TGTGCCAGCACTACCGGGTCGGTACAGTACTTC. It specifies CASTTGSVQYF.